A single sample is the source of the 27 T cell receptor beta chains below, sequenced in a study of blood T cell repertoires in COVID-19. Repertoires were generated with immunoSEQ multiplex PCR, while TCRdb's copy carries only in-frame clones and drops some. Of over 350,000 clones listed, more than 85% are singletons. Sequenced material: peripheral blood. All receptors come from a woman aged 25 to 39 with acute or convalescent COVID-19.

The chain recombines TRBV6-5 with TRBJ2-1, with D maybe TRBD2 (7 bases). The germline V gene encodes CDR1 MNHEY and CDR2 SVGAGI. The ends were cut back, 7 bases at V and 4 bases at J, with 17 bases in the middle. The CDR3 contains 15 residues. The CDR3 DNA sequence: TGTGCCAGCACCGGAACTGGGGGGGCTTACAATGAGCAGTTCTTC. The encoded protein is CASTGTGGAYNEQFF.

The gene calls are TRBV29-1 and TRBJ1-6, with D tentatively TRBD1 (5 bases). The germline gives CDR1 SQVTM, CDR2 ANQGSEA. V lost 7 bases, J lost 6 bases, and 13 bases lay in between. The CDR3 runs 13 residues. Written as DNA, the CDR3 is TGCAGCGCCACACAGGATTCTAATTCACCCCTCCACTTT. As protein: CSATQDSNSPLHF.

This clone has just one count. The V call is TRBV11-2, the J call TRBJ1-6; perhaps TRBD1 as D (5 bases). CDR1 SGHAT and CDR2 FQNNGV come from the germline V gene. This CDR3 has 13 residues. V was clipped by 4 bases and J by 6 bases, with 7 bases between them. The CDR3 spells CASSWGANSPLHF. CDR3 in DNA: TGTGCCAGCAGCTGGGGCGCTAATTCACCCCTCCACTTT.

J is TRBJ1-4 and V is TRBV28; 7 nucleotides agree with TRBD1. The V gene end was trimmed by 6 bases and the J gene end by 8 bases; junction bases not matched to a gene: 9. The germline CDR1 and CDR2 sequences are MDHEN and SYDVKM. The CDR3 has 14 residues. The CDR3 sequence is CASSPGQVEEKLFF. CDR3 bases: TGTGCCAGCAGCCCCGGACAGGTGGAGGAAAAACTGTTTTTT.

This chain links TRBV19 with TRBJ1-2; tentative D call: TRBD1 (5 bases). The CDR3 covers 13 residues. From germline, CDR1 is LNHDA and CDR2 SQIVND (reference sequence). The ends were cut back, 8 bases at V and 3 bases at J, with 13 bases in the middle. The CDR3 is CASGGGMDYGYTF. The CDR3 DNA follows: TGTGCCAGTGGGGGAGGAATGGACTATGGCTACACCTTC.

The rearrangement joins TRBV28 to TRBJ1-5; D not certain. This CDR3 spans 16 amino acids. CDR1 and CDR2 (germline): MDHEN, SYDVKM. V lost 4 bases and J 2 bases, leaving 15 bases between the germline ends. The CDR3 protein is CASSSDRFAGNQPQHF. DNA for the CDR3: TGTGCCAGCAGTTCCGATAGGTTTGCGGGCAATCAGCCCCAGCATTTT.

The chain couples TRBV24-1 to TRBJ2-1, with 7 positions matching TRBD2. CDR3 length: 15 residues. Germline CDR1 and CDR2: KGHDR and SFDVKD. The J segment lost 6 bases and the V segment lost 3 bases, leaving 7 bases of the junction unmatched. CDR3 sequence reads: CATSDPGTKANEQFF. Written as DNA, the CDR3 is TGTGCCACCAGTGATCCCGGGACTAAAGCCAATGAGCAGTTCTTC.

The genes are TRBV2 and TRBJ2-5; D might be TRBD1 (5 bases). The CDR3 is 15 amino acids. In germline, CDR1 is SNHLY, CDR2 FYNNEI. V was pared by 6 bases and J by 4 bases, with 18 bases between. CDR3: CASRAGHSTGETQYF. For the CDR3, the DNA is TGTGCCAGCAGAGCCGGACACTCAACCGGAGAGACCCAGTACTTC.

This clone was picked up one time. The rearrangement uses TRBV15 and TRBJ2-2, with D maybe TRBD1 (5 bases). V dropped 5 bases and J dropped 4 bases, with 14 bases sitting between them. In germline, CDR1 is LNHNV, CDR2 YYDKDF (reference sequence). The CDR3 runs to 15 residues. CDR3 DNA sequence: TGTGCCACCAGCGGAAGAATCACAGGCACCGGGGAGCTGTTTTTT. Encoded protein: CATSGRITGTGELFF. Combining the CDR3 with reference TRBV15 and TRBJ2-2 gives the whole variable domain DAMVIQNPRYQVTQFGKPVTLSCSQTLNHNVMYWYQQKSSQAPKLLFHYYDKDFNNEADTPDNFQSRRPNTSFCFLDIRSPGLGDTAMYLCATSGRITGTGELFFGEGSRLTVL.

The rearrangement links TRBV11-2 to TRBJ2-3, with TRBD2 matching over 9 bases. Per the germline V gene, CDR1 is SGHAT and CDR2 is FQNNGV. The CDR3 runs 15 residues. V lost 2 bases, J lost 2 bases, and 2 bases stayed unmatched. As DNA, the CDR3 is TGTGCCAGCAGCTTACGACTAGCGGACACAGATACGCAGTATTTT. Encoded protein: CASSLRLADTDTQYF. Supplemented by reference TRBV11-2 and TRBJ2-3, the full variable domain reads EAGVAQSPRYKIIEKRQSVAFWCNPISGHATLYWYQQILGQGPKLLIQFQNNGVVDDSQLPKDRFSAERLKGVDSTLKIQPAKLEDSAVYLCASSLRLADTDTQYFGPGTRLTVL.

The chain combines TRBV21-1 with TRBJ1-1; no DNA check was done on the table's D call, TRBD1. TRBV21-1 corresponds to a pseudogene. The CDR3 totals 14 residues. The CDR3 protein is CASSKALSSREAFF. In DNA form, the CDR3 reads TGTGCCAGCAGCAAAGCGCTTTCCAGTCGAGAAGCTTTCTTT.

This chain connects TRBV5-1 to TRBJ2-5, with no clear D. Trimming pared 0 bases from V and 3 bases from J, leaving 12 bases between. Germline CDR1 is SGHRS and CDR2 is YFSETQ. The CDR3 is made up of 15 amino acids. As DNA, the CDR3 is TGCGCCAGCAGCTTGGGTGCAGAACCAAAAGAGACCCAGTACTTC. This sequence encodes CASSLGAEPKETQYF.

This clone has just one count. The chain is built from TRBV6-6 and TRBJ2-2, with 10 nucleotides matching TRBD1. This CDR3 is built from 18 residues. CDR1 is MNHNY, CDR2 SVGAGI, per germline (reference sequence). V dropped 5 bases and J dropped 6; count of bases not matched to a gene: 15. The CDR3 region has the DNA TGTGCCAGCAGTCTAACTCCCCCCGGGACAGGGGAATCCGGGGAGCTGTTTTTT. Translating gives CASSLTPPGTGESGELFF.

The count of this clone is one. The rearrangement joins TRBV6-5 to TRBJ1-3, with 9 nucleotides matching TRBD1. Losses at the gene ends were 8 bases for V and 0 bases for J; bases not matched to a gene: 2. From germline, CDR1 is MNHEY and CDR2 SVGAGI. The CDR3 length is 14 residues. The CDR3 region has the DNA TGTGCCAGCGGGACAGGGAACTCTGGAAACACCATATATTTT. Translation: CASGTGNSGNTIYF.

For the CDR3, the DNA is TGCGCCAGCAGCTTGCAGGGACAGGGGATTTCAGTCCCGAACACTGAAGCTTTCTTT. Translation: CASSLQGQGISVPNTEAFF. The genes are TRBV5-1 and TRBJ1-1, with 10 bases aligning to TRBD1. Germline CDR1 and CDR2: SGHRS and YFSETQ. The junction had 13 bases not matched to a gene; V was cut back by 1 base and J by 1 base. This CDR3 is 19 amino acids long.

The chain combines TRBV2 with TRBJ2-3; D is perhaps TRBD1 (5 bases). In germline, CDR1 is SNHLY, CDR2 FYNNEI. The CDR3 has 12 residues. The ends were cut back, 8 bases at V and 5 bases at J, with 11 bases in the middle. CDR3 DNA sequence: TGTGCCAGCTATGGGGCGGAAGATACGCAGTATTTT. It translates to CASYGAEDTQYF.

The chain joins TRBV4-2 to TRBJ2-7; 11 bases are a match to TRBD2. Germline CDR1 reads LGHNA; CDR2 reads YNFKEQ. The CDR3 has 17 residues. V was pared by 1 base and J by 1 base, with 6 bases of the junction left unmatched. CDR3 DNA: TGTGCCAGCAGCCAAGGCACTAGCGGGGGCCGTTCCTACGAGCAGTACTTC. It is translated as CASSQGTSGGRSYEQYF.

The chain recombines TRBV23-1 with TRBJ2-3; no firm D call. TRBV23-1 is identified as an open reading frame with a role that is uncertain. The CDR3 sequence is 16 residues long. The V and J ends lost 0 bases and 0 bases respectively, with 10 bases between them. For the CDR3, the DNA is TGCGCCAGCAGTCAATCGCGGCGACCTAGCACAGATACGCAGTATTTT. Amino acids: CASSQSRRPSTDTQYF.

The chain uses TRBV7-2 and TRBJ1-1, with D perhaps TRBD1 (5 bases). The CDR3 covers 13 residues. The ends were cut back, 5 bases at V and 4 bases at J, with 11 bases in the middle. Germline CDR1 and CDR2: SGHTA and FQGNSA. DNA for the CDR3: TGTGCCAGCAGCCCGGCTAGGGGCACTGAAGCTTTCTTT. Protein product: CASSPARGTEAFF. The full variable domain, rest sourced from reference TRBV7-2 and TRBJ1-1, is GAGVSQSPSNKVTEKGKDVELRCDPISGHTALYWYRQSLGQGLEFLIYFQGNSAPDKSGLPSDRFSAERTGGSVSTLTIQRTQQEDSAVYLCASSPARGTEAFFGQGTRLTVV.

The gene calls are TRBV24-1 and TRBJ2-1; D not certain. The CDR3 sequence is 16 residues long. Trimming cost V 1 base and J 4 bases, with 13 bases left between them. Germline loops: CDR1 KGHDR, CDR2 SFDVKD. The CDR3 sequence is CATSDFSTYGYNEQFF. In DNA, the CDR3 is TGTGCCACCAGTGATTTTAGTACCTACGGGTACAATGAGCAGTTCTTC.

The rearrangement joins TRBV27 to TRBJ2-3; D might be TRBD1 (6 bases). Germline lookup yields CDR1 MNHEY and CDR2 SMNVEV (reference sequence). Trimming removed 2 bases at V and 2 bases at J, with 20 bases between. The CDR3 contains 18 residues. CDR3 loop: CASSLQARSGENTDTQYF. For the CDR3, the DNA is TGTGCCAGCAGTTTACAGGCTCGGTCAGGGGAAAACACAGATACGCAGTATTTT.

The CDR3 DNA follows: TGTGCCAGCAGCTTAGGAGTAGCGACAGATACGCAGTATTTT. Its translation: CASSLGVATDTQYF. This chain joins TRBV7-9 and TRBJ2-3; possibly TRBD2 for D (5 bases). V was clipped by 1 base and J by 3 bases, with 8 bases between them. CDR3 length: 14 residues. CDR1 and CDR2 (germline): SEHNR, FQNEAQ (reference sequence).

The rearrangement joins TRBV2 to TRBJ1-6; D ambiguous. In germline, CDR1 is SNHLY, CDR2 FYNNEI. V dropped 3 bases and J dropped 4 bases, with 16 bases sitting between them. The CDR3 has 17 amino acids. CDR3 DNA sequence: TGTGCCAGCAGTGAGATGGGGAGGGAATGGTATAATTCACCCCTCCACTTT. This gives the protein CASSEMGREWYNSPLHF.

This clone appeared a few times. The chain has TRBV7-2 and TRBJ1-5, with D possibly matching TRBD1 (5 bases). The CDR3 consists of 14 residues. V was shortened by 4 bases and J by 6 bases, with 13 bases between the two germline ends. Germline assignment: CDR1 SGHTA and CDR2 FQGNSA. CDR3 in DNA: TGTGCCAGCAGCTGGGGCCAGGGAACTCAGCCCCAGCATTTT. This codes for CASSWGQGTQPQHF.

The chain is built from TRBV6-6 and TRBJ1-1; 7 bases are a match to TRBD1. CDR3 size: 12 residues. Germline trimming cut 8 bases from V and 3 bases from J; bases unmatched to any gene: 3. CDR1 is MNHNY and CDR2 is SVGAGI in the germline V gene (reference sequence). DNA of the CDR3: TGTGCCAGCCGGGACAGAGACACTGAAGCTTTCTTT. Translated, it gives CASRDRDTEAFF.

As to this clone: The same CDR3 arises from other DNA sequences in this sample as well. J is TRBJ1-4 and V is TRBV7-2; 7 positions match TRBD1. This CDR3 region has 17 residues. In germline, CDR1 is SGHTA, CDR2 FQGNSA. J gave up 0 bases and V 5 bases, and 9 bases lay outside the gene matches. CDR3 sequence reads: CASSPTDRTATNEKLFF. The CDR3 coding sequence is TGTGCCAGCAGCCCGACGGACAGGACTGCAACTAATGAAAAACTGTTTTTT.

This clone was counted a few times. The gene calls are TRBV4-1 and TRBJ2-7, with a possible D match to TRBD1 (6 bases). Looked up from germline, CDR1 is MGHRA and CDR2 is YSYEKL. There are 14 residues in the CDR3. V lost 1 base and J 4 bases, leaving 11 bases between the germline ends. DNA of the CDR3: TGCGCCAGCAGCCAAGTCCAACAGGGTTACGAGCAGTACTTC. Protein product: CASSQVQQGYEQYF.